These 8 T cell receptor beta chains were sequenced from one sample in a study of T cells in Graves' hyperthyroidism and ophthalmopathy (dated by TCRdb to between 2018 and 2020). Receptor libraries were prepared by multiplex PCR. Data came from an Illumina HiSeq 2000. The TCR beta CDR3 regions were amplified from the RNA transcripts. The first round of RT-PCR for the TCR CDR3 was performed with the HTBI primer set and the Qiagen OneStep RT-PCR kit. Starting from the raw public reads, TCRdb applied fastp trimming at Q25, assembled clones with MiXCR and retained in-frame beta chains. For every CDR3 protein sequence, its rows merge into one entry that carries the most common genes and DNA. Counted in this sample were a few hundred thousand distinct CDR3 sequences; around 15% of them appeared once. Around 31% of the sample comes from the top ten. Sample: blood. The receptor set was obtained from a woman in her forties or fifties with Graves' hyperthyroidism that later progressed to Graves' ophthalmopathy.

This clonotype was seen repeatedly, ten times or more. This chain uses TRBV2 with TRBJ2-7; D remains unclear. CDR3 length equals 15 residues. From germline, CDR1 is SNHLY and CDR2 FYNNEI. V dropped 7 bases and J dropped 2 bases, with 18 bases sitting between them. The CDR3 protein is CASKLGLSDPYEQYF. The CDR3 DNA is TGTGCCAGCAAATTGGGCCTGAGTGATCCCTACGAGCAGTACTTC. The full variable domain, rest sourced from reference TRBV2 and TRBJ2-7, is EPEVTQTPSHQVTQMGQEVILRCVPISNHLYFYWYRQILGQKVEFLVSFYNNEISEKSEIFDDQFSVERPDGSNFTLKIRSTKLEDSAMYFCASKLGLSDPYEQYFGPGTRLTVT.

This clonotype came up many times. CDR3 sequence reads: CASSQDRDNQPQHF. CDR3 nucleotides: TGTGCCAGCAGCCAAGACAGGGACAATCAGCCCCAGCATTTT. The chain joins TRBV3-1 to TRBJ1-5, with a tentative D call TRBD1 (5 bases). V was trimmed by 0 bases and J by 3 bases, leaving 6 bases between them. The CDR3 contains 14 residues. The germline V gene encodes CDR1 LGHDT and CDR2 YNNKEL (reference sequence).

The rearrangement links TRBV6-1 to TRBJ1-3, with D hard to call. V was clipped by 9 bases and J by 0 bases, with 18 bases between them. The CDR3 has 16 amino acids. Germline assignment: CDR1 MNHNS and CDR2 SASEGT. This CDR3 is CASSSDPGASGNTIYF. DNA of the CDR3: TGTGCCAGTAGCTCGGACCCGGGAGCCTCTGGAAACACCATATATTTT.

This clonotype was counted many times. CDR3 in DNA: TGTGCCAGCAGCTCCCATTGGGGAAAGGGCACTGAAGCTTTCTTT. This codes for CASSSHWGKGTEAFF. J is TRBJ1-1 and V is TRBV7-6; D unclear. The CDR3 is 15 residues long. Trimming took off 4 bases at V and 4 bases at J, with 16 bases between the two ends. Per germline, CDR1 SGHVS and CDR2 FNYEAQ.

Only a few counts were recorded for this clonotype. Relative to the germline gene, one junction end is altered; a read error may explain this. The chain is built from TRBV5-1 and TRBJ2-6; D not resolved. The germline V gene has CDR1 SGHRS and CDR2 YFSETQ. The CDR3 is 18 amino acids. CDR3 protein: CASSLSPGFPSGANVLTF. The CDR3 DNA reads TGTGCCAGCAGCTTATCCCCGGGCTTCCCTTCTGGGGCCAACGTCCTGACTTTC.

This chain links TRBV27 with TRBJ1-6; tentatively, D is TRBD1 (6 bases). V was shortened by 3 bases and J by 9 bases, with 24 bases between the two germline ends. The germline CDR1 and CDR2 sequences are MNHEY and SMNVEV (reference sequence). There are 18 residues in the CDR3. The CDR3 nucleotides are TGTGCCAGCAGTTTCACAGCCCCCTACAGGGTGAGGGGTTCACCCCTCCACTTT. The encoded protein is CASSFTAPYRVRGSPLHF.

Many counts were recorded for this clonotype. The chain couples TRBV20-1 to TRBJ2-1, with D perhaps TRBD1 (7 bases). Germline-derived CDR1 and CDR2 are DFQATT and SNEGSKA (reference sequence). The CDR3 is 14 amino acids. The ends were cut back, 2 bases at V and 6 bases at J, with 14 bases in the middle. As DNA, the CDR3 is TGCAGTGCTAGACTAGACAGGGAGGTCAATGAGCAGTTCTTC. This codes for CSARLDREVNEQFF.

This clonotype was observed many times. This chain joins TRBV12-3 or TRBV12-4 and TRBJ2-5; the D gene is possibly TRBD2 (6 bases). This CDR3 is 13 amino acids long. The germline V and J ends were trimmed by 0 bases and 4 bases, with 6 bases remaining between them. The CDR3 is CASSLAEGETQYF. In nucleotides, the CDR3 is TGTGCCAGCAGTTTAGCGGAGGGAGAGACCCAGTACTTC.